The 27 T cell receptor beta chains given below trace back to one sample, sequenced in a study of cytomegalovirus exposure and HLA in healthy donors. The PCR was carried out with 60 Vbeta primers and 13 Jbeta primers. Using immunoSEQ multiplex PCR, the repertoire was profiled, and TCRdb retains in-frame clones only, with some absent. The sample table sets out some 41,000 clones. Specimen: PBMCs. All receptors come from a male donor in good health and CMV-seronegative.

V usage is TRBV28 and J usage is TRBJ2-1, with D possibly being TRBD2 (5 bases). Trimming shortened V by 3 bases and J by 0 bases, and 21 bases separated the two germline ends. The CDR3 length is 19 residues. Germline CDR1 is MDHEN and CDR2 is SYDVKM. The CDR3: CASSFRPVRTSFSYNEQFF. The CDR3 bases are TGTGCCAGCAGTTTTCGCCCCGTGAGGACTTCCTTCTCCTACAATGAGCAGTTCTTC. Combining the CDR3 with reference TRBV28 and TRBJ2-1 gives the whole variable domain DVKVTQSSRYLVKRTGEKVFLECVQDMDHENMFWYRQDPGLGLRLIYFSYDVKMKEKGDIPEGYSVSREKKERFSLILESASTNQTSMYLCASSFRPVRTSFSYNEQFFGPGTRLTVL.

V gene TRBV4-1 combines with J gene TRBJ2-7, with D possibly being TRBD1 (5 bases). Per germline, CDR1 MGHRA and CDR2 YSYEKL. The germline V and J ends were trimmed by 2 bases and 4 bases, with 15 bases remaining between them. CDR3 length: 15 residues. CDR3 DNA: TGCGCCAGCAGCCAAAGTCCCCAGGGTGGGTACGAGCAGTACTTC. Its protein is CASSQSPQGGYEQYF.

The V and J genes are TRBV6-5 and TRBJ1-4, with D maybe TRBD1 (5 bases). Germline V gives CDR1 MNHEY, CDR2 SVGAGI. V was trimmed by 0 bases and J by 8 bases, leaving 10 bases between them. The CDR3 has 14 amino acids. The CDR3 protein is CASSYSSGMEKLFF. CDR3 nucleotide sequence: TGTGCCAGCAGTTACTCATCAGGGATGGAAAAACTGTTTTTT.

The chain uses TRBV11-2 and TRBJ2-2; 8 bases match TRBD2. CDR1 and CDR2 from the germline V gene are SGHAT and FQNNGV. The CDR3 sequence is 14 residues long. The V gene end was trimmed by 2 bases and the J gene end by 7 bases; junction bases not matched to a gene: 3. CDR3 amino acids: CASSLIRGGGELFF. The CDR3 DNA sequence: TGTGCCAGCAGCTTAATACGGGGGGGCGGGGAGCTGTTTTTT.

V gene TRBV11-2 combines with J gene TRBJ1-6; D ambiguous. V was pared by 3 bases and J by 7 bases, with 4 bases between. From germline, CDR1 is SGHAT and CDR2 FQNNGV. This CDR3 has 12 amino acids. The CDR3 DNA follows: TGTGCCAGCAGCTTTGAGAATTCACCCCTCCACTTT. The encoded protein is CASSFENSPLHF.

V usage is TRBV6-5 and J usage is TRBJ1-1; D gene uncertain. V shed 2 bases and J shed 2 bases, with 3 bases lying between them. CDR3 length equals 12 residues. Germline CDR1 and CDR2: MNHEY and SVGAGI. Here the CDR3 reads CASSYRNTEAFF. In DNA form, the CDR3 reads TGTGCCAGCAGTTACCGTAACACTGAAGCTTTCTTT.

V gene TRBV6-4 combines with J gene TRBJ2-1; 8 bases agree with TRBD2. Trimming at V came to 3 bases and at J to 4 bases, leaving 8 bases not matched to a gene. Germline V gene lookup returns CDR1 MRHNA and CDR2 SNTAGT. This CDR3 has 16 amino acids. CDR3 amino acids: CASSEEAGEIYNEQFF. As DNA, the CDR3 is TGTGCCAGCAGTGAAGAAGCGGGGGAAATTTACAATGAGCAGTTCTTC.

Details on this clone: The limits of the CDR3 on the DNA are not certain, so only TCRdb's listed CDR3 is given. The chain carries TRBV19 and TRBJ2-4; the DNA was not compared with TRBD1, the D call given in the table. The CDR3 length is 15 residues, termini included. Germline V gives CDR1 LNHDA, CDR2 SQIVND (reference sequence). CDR3 sequence: CASSMLVGDGASKYF.

This chain connects TRBV2 to TRBJ1-1; TRBD1 is a possible D gene (5 bases). Germline V gene sequence: CDR1 SNHLY, CDR2 FYNNEI. V lost 3 bases and J 1 base, leaving 18 bases between the germline ends. There are 17 residues in the CDR3. The CDR3 DNA follows: TGTGCCAGCAGTGAGTTAAAGGGGAGGCCGGGGAACACTGAAGCTTTCTTT. The encoded protein is CASSELKGRPGNTEAFF.

The CDR3 loop reads CATSGGTSGGETQYF. The CDR3 DNA reads TGTGCCACCAGCGGGGGGACTAGCGGGGGAGAGACCCAGTACTTC. The J gene is TRBJ2-5, the V gene TRBV15, with 14 nucleotides matching TRBD2. V shed 5 bases and J 4 bases; nucleotides not matched to a gene: 3. This CDR3 has 15 residues. Germline CDR1 is LNHNV and CDR2 is YYDKDF (reference sequence).

The chain carries TRBV5-6 and TRBJ2-3; D call uncertain. This CDR3 has 12 amino acids. Germline CDR1 reads SGHDT; CDR2 reads YYEEEE. V shed 4 bases and J shed 7 bases, with 10 bases lying between them. CDR3 bases: TGTGCCAGCAGCCAAGCCACCTATACGCAGTATTTT. The encoded protein is CASSQATYTQYF.

DNA for the CDR3: TGTGCCAGCAGTGAAACGCAGTTGAACACTGAAGCTTTCTTT. Translation: CASSETQLNTEAFF. The rearrangement joins TRBV2 to TRBJ1-1, with D hard to call. CDR3 size: 14 residues. V gave up 2 bases and J gave up 0 bases, with 7 bases separating them. From germline, CDR1 is SNHLY and CDR2 FYNNEI.

The chain recombines TRBV6-4 with TRBJ2-1; possible D gene TRBD2, 6 bases. This CDR3 is 13 amino acids long. Trimming took 4 bases from V and 5 from J, leaving 9 bases between them. Germline V gives CDR1 MRHNA, CDR2 SNTAGT. CDR3 loop: CASSGGDHNEQFF. In nucleotides, the CDR3 is TGTGCCAGCAGTGGGGGGGACCACAATGAGCAGTTCTTC.

V gene TRBV6-5 combines with J gene TRBJ2-1; perhaps TRBD2 as D (5 bases). V was cut by 6 bases and J by 4 bases, with 13 bases left in between. This CDR3 has 14 amino acids. The germline gives CDR1 MNHEY, CDR2 SVGAGI. The CDR3 spells CASRSLGGYNEQFF. The DNA of the CDR3 is TGTGCCAGCAGGAGCCTCGGCGGGTACAATGAGCAGTTCTTC.

This chain connects TRBV21-1 to TRBJ2-7; the D segment call TRBD2 is taken from the table without a DNA check. TRBV21-1 is a pseudogene locus. The CDR3 runs 11 residues. Here the CDR3 DNA reads TGTGCCAGCAGCATTCCGGGAGAGCAGTACTTC. Translated, it gives CASSIPGEQYF.

V gene TRBV5-1 combines with J gene TRBJ2-2, with TRBD1 matching over 8 bases. The CDR3 contains 12 residues. Germline V gives CDR1 SGHRS, CDR2 YFSETQ. With 9 bases clipped from V and 6 bases from J, the junction kept 4 bases outside the gene matches. CDR3 loop: CATMGQAGELFF. In DNA, the CDR3 is TGCGCCACCATGGGACAGGCCGGGGAGCTGTTTTTT.

V gene TRBV28 combines with J gene TRBJ2-7; TRBD1 aligns across 9 bases. V shed 10 bases and J 6 bases; nucleotides not matched to a gene: 13. The CDR3 consists of 14 residues. Germline V lookup: CDR1 MDHEN, CDR2 SYDVKM. This CDR3 reads CAIPAGTGTSEQYF. The CDR3 DNA follows: TGTGCCATCCCGGCCGGGACAGGGACATCCGAGCAGTACTTC.

The chain carries TRBV29-1 and TRBJ1-2; 7 bases map to TRBD1. The CDR3 spans 14 residues. Germline V CDR1 and CDR2: SQVTM, ANQGSEA. The V gene end was trimmed by 5 bases and the J gene end by 6 bases; junction bases not matched to a gene: 12. The CDR3 protein is CSVQRGQGGDGYTF. CDR3 coding DNA: TGCAGCGTTCAGAGGGGGCAGGGAGGTGATGGCTACACCTTC.

The chain combines TRBV7-9 with TRBJ2-5; 15 bases align to TRBD2. Trimming cost V 3 bases and J 2 bases; bases outside gene matches: 4. The CDR3 totals 17 residues. Looked up from germline, CDR1 is SEHNR and CDR2 is FQNEAQ (reference sequence). CDR3 DNA: TGTGCCAGCAGCTTCCCAGGACTAGCGGGGGGGCAAGAGACCCAGTACTTC. Translation: CASSFPGLAGGQETQYF.

The chain has TRBV28 and TRBJ1-2; no definite D call. CDR1 MDHEN and CDR2 SYDVKM come from the germline V gene. The CDR3 loop spans 13 amino acids. Trimming cost V 2 bases and J 8 bases, with 12 bases left between them. The CDR3 DNA reads TGTGCCAGCAGTTTACCCCTCCTTTTGGGCTACACCTTC. Translation: CASSLPLLLGYTF.

The rearrangement joins TRBV18 to TRBJ1-2; D is possibly TRBD1 (6 bases). The CDR3 has 13 amino acids. The V end lost 2 bases, the J end lost 6 bases, and 10 bases lay between the germline ends. Germline V gene lookup returns CDR1 KGHSH and CDR2 LQKENI. CDR3 protein: CASSPSRQDGYTF. The DNA for the CDR3 is TGTGCCAGCTCACCAAGCCGACAGGATGGCTACACCTTC.

This chain links TRBV28 with TRBJ2-2, with TRBD1 identical over 7 bases. CDR1 MDHEN and CDR2 SYDVKM come from the germline V gene. The CDR3 runs to 15 residues. The V segment lost 7 bases and the J segment 0 bases; nucleotides outside the gene matches: 5. DNA of the CDR3: TGTGCCAGCATCACCGGGACAGCGAACACCGGGGAGCTGTTTTTT. This gives the protein CASITGTANTGELFF.

The chain couples TRBV5-1 to TRBJ2-1; tentative D call: TRBD1 (5 bases). Looked up from germline, CDR1 is SGHRS and CDR2 is YFSETQ. This CDR3 has 14 amino acids. The V end lost 4 bases, the J end lost 4 bases, and 12 bases lay between the germline ends. Written as DNA, the CDR3 is TGCGCCAGCAGCCAGACAGCCCTATACAATGAGCAGTTCTTC. Amino acids: CASSQTALYNEQFF.

The CDR3: CASSPPDRAGIADTQYF. CDR3 nucleotide sequence: TGTGCCAGCAGCCCCCCTGACAGGGCCGGGATTGCAGATACGCAGTATTTT. J is TRBJ2-3 and V is TRBV7-8, with TRBD1 matching over 7 bases. This CDR3 is 17 amino acids long. CDR1 is SGHVS, CDR2 FQNEAQ, per germline. V lost 5 bases, J lost 4 bases, and 15 bases stayed unmatched.

The chain carries TRBV19 and TRBJ1-5; possible D gene TRBD1, 6 bases. V shed 6 bases and J shed 4 bases, with 19 bases lying between them. CDR1 and CDR2 from the germline V gene are LNHDA and SQIVND (reference sequence). The CDR3 runs 16 residues. The CDR3 DNA sequence: TGTGCCAGTAGCCCAGGGTCGGGGGGCCCGAATCAGCCCCAGCATTTT. Residues: CASSPGSGGPNQPQHF.

V usage is TRBV5-1 and J usage is TRBJ2-7; D gene unclear. The length of the CDR3 is 13 residues. V dropped 0 bases and J dropped 3 bases, with 7 bases sitting between them. Germline lookup yields CDR1 SGHRS and CDR2 YFSETQ. The CDR3 here is CASSLGAYYEQYF. DNA of the CDR3: TGCGCCAGCAGCTTGGGGGCCTACTACGAGCAGTACTTC.

The V gene is TRBV9, the J gene TRBJ1-1; the D gene is possibly TRBD1 (5 bases). CDR1 is SGDLS and CDR2 is YYNGEE in the germline V gene. V gave up 4 bases and J gave up 2 bases, with 18 bases separating them. This CDR3 spans 16 amino acids. For the CDR3, the DNA is TGTGCCAGCAGCCCTCATTCTACAGGTGCTAACACTGAAGCTTTCTTT. Its protein is CASSPHSTGANTEAFF.